This TCR beta chain appears in the sequencing data of a study of beta chain features in type 1 diabetes (dated 2018 in TCRdb). Looking at the study overall: Patients and healthy donors did not differ in mean age, gender distribution, total cell number or subset yield. A total of 107,917,701 sorted cells were examined across all samples, and the number of cells per subset was strongly correlated with RNA yield. Whereas all 28 donors provided naive and central memory subsets, regulatory and stem cell-like memory subsets were isolated from just 8 patients and roughly eight healthy donors. The study compared TCRB repertoires of sorted circulating CD4+ T cell subsets between recently diagnosed type 1 diabetes patients and matched healthy donors. Study-level results and caveats: Naive, central memory and regulatory TCRB repertoires appeared to be more similar among patients than among healthy donors. Because cDNA was sequenced instead of genomic DNA, highly expressing activated cells could be over-represented, though the groups showed no difference in activation or CD3 levels. At VDJ recombination sites, patients with type 1 diabetes made fewer insertions and deleted more nucleotides, a pattern implying thymic rearrangement abnormalities. PCR might favor shorter templates, but patient and control samples were amplified and corrected together, so any skew would affect both groups equally. A moderate but significant shortening of TCRB CDR3 length was observed in type 1 diabetes patients in all four CD4+ subsets. Because the HLA sub-analyses included only small numbers of individuals, any influence of HLA type on TCRB rearrangement was left unresolved.

V was cut back by 2 bases and J by 7 bases, leaving a gap of 11 bases between them. Spanning cysteine to phenylalanine, the CDR3 consists of 13 amino acids. CDR3 DNA only is kept here, 39 bases in frame from base 1. The germline V gene sets CDR1 to SNHLY and CDR2 to FYNNEI. Each donor gave one peripheral blood draw, roughly 110 mL on average, collected into heparinised tubes. A BD FACSAria II and a panel including CD45RO, CCR7, CD25, CD127, CD95 and CD27 were used to sort naive, central memory, regulatory and stem cell-like memory CD4+ T cells. A purity above 95% was achieved for all sorted populations. PBMCs were separated immediately by Lymphoprep density gradient centrifugation and were stained directly, without being cultured. So that batch effects would be minimized, each experiment stained and sorted samples in pairs, pairing one healthy donor with one patient. The entire isolated RNA was reverse transcribed using the High Capacity cDNA Reverse Transcription Kit, and thus expressed TCRB transcripts were sequenced. Naive, central memory and regulatory T cell samples underwent deep immunoSEQ sequencing, averaging around 4 million total reads per sample. After sorted cells were lysed in RLT buffer, RNA was extracted with DNase-treated RNeasy Micro or Mini kits, with the choice depending on cell number. To prevent cross-contamination, every cell subset was processed on its own, while patient and healthy donor samples were processed together. Using the immunoSEQ multiplex PCR, TCRB sequences were amplified from cDNA into 87-bp fragments spanning the CDR3 region. Amplicons were sequenced on the Illumina HiSeq platform. From the authors' description of their analysis: Synthetic template baselines were used to correct PCR bias computationally, reads within Hamming distance 2 were collapsed, and singletons that could not be merged were discarded. Reads were aligned against IMGT so that V, D and J genes, CDR3 length and insertions or deletions at six rearrangement sites could be assigned. Clonotype counts were normalized to sorted cell number within each subset before computing true diversity and Gini coefficients with the tcR R package. The overlap coefficient, calculated on TCRB nucleotide sequences, was used to quantify repertoire sharing. Out-of-frame TCRB sequences from naive cells were analyzed as a proxy for the pre-selection repertoire. TCRdb stores this immuneACCESS table with in-frame sequences only. Part of the clones is absent; in the studies checked, under half of the shortfall reflects unresolved V genes, and no reason is known for the rest. That table supplies the V and J calls and clone size; D and trimming were determined from the DNA. This sample comprises over 120,000 clones, more than 9% of them detected only once. The ten largest account for under 1.5% of the sample.

This clone came up a few times. Which antigen it targets is not known. Base qualities are not at hand, and no much larger clone is one base apart. The clonotype comes from a man aged 18 to 29 in good health. Sequenced input: naive CD4+ T cells from blood. The cell subset or site label for this specimen denotes: true naive CD4+ T cells. The rearranged segments are TRBV2 and TRBJ1-1; possibly the D gene is TRBD1, per 6 matching bases. The DNA sequence is TGTGCCAGCAGTGAACTAGACAGGATTGAAGCTTTCTTT. Its amino acids are CASSELDRIEAFF.